This passage covers 5 T cell receptor beta chains from one sample sequenced in a study of cytotoxic CD8 clonotypes in ibrutinib-treated CLL. Produced via immunoSEQ multiplex PCR; TCRdb's table is partial and in-frame only. The sample shows about 50,000 clones, about three fifths of them seen only once. The input for sequencing was PBMCs, taken after 24 months of ibrutinib treatment. The receptors were sampled from a human donor with chronic lymphocytic leukemia.

This clone came up a few times. This chain links TRBV6-1 with TRBJ1-5; 7 nucleotides match TRBD1. The trim removed 7 bases at V and 5 bases at J, leaving 8 bases unmatched. The CDR3 extends over 14 amino acids. Germline CDR1 and CDR2: MNHNS and SASEGT. The CDR3, as DNA: TGTGCCAGCAATAGACAGGGAAGGGATCAGCCCCAGCATTTT. Amino acids: CASNRQGRDQPQHF.

With regard to this clone: The DNA is left out, because the CDR3 cannot be placed on it with certainty; the CDR3 is given as TCRdb lists it. This sequence joins TRBV2 and TRBJ1-6; TRBD1 is the table's D call and was not checked against the DNA. The CDR3 is 13 residues long, ends included. The germline CDR1 and CDR2 sequences are SNHLY and FYNNEI. CDR3 amino acids: CASILDRGSPLHF.

The gene calls are TRBV27 and TRBJ1-2; TRBD1 aligns across 8 bases. The CDR3 is 14 residues long. V trimming: 4 bases; J trimming: 8 bases; junction bases outside the gene matches: 9. Germline V gene sequence: CDR1 MNHEY, CDR2 SMNVEV (reference sequence). CDR3: CASSYHRGGGGYTF. CDR3 in DNA: TGTGCCAGCAGTTACCACAGGGGGGGCGGAGGCTACACCTTC.

This chain links TRBV6-5 with TRBJ2-3, with 7 bases aligning to TRBD2. The germline gives CDR1 MNHEY, CDR2 SVGAGI. V lost 0 bases to trimming and J lost 9 bases; unmatched junction nucleotides: 0. This CDR3 is 12 amino acids long. The CDR3 DNA follows: TGTGCCAGCAGTTACTCGGGGGGGACGCAGTATTTT. Encoded protein: CASSYSGGTQYF.

The V call is TRBV5-1, the J call TRBJ1-5; TRBD1 is a possible D gene (5 bases). The germline V gene encodes CDR1 SGHRS and CDR2 YFSETQ. This CDR3 is 15 amino acids long. Trimming removed 3 bases at V and 0 bases at J, with 10 bases between. The CDR3 DNA reads TGCGCCAGCAGCTACTCCGGGGGTAGCAATCAGCCCCAGCATTTT. This sequence encodes CASSYSGGSNQPQHF.